This record concerns one T cell receptor beta chain sequence. The collection from each donor was one heparinised blood draw averaging approximately 110 mL. A sort by CD45RO/CCR7/CD25/CD127/CD95/CD27 yielded CD4+ naive, central memory, regulatory and stem cell-like memory cells. TCRB transcripts that were expressed got sequenced, as all of the isolated RNA had been reverse transcribed. Some clones are missing from TCRdb's copy, which holds only in-frame ones; the method was immunoSEQ multiplex PCR. This sample has about 210,000 clones; roughly 11% occur once, and the top ten carry approximately 1.5%. The sample comes from a study of beta chain features in type 1 diabetes. Study overall: The patient and healthy donor groups were comparable for age, gender and cell yields.

CDR3 length: 18 residues. CDR1 is SEHNR, CDR2 FQNEAQ, per germline (reference sequence). J lost 4 bases, V lost 4 bases, and 16 bases had no gene match. J is TRBJ2-3 and V is TRBV7-9; 8 bases fit TRBD1. This clonotype originated in a man aged 18 to 30 in good health. The sequencing input was central memory CD4+ T cells from blood. In nucleotides, the CDR3 is TGTGCCAGCAGCTCGCGTATCTCGGCACAGGGGGGAGCAGATACGCAGTATTTT. The encoded protein is CASSSRISAQGGADTQYF.